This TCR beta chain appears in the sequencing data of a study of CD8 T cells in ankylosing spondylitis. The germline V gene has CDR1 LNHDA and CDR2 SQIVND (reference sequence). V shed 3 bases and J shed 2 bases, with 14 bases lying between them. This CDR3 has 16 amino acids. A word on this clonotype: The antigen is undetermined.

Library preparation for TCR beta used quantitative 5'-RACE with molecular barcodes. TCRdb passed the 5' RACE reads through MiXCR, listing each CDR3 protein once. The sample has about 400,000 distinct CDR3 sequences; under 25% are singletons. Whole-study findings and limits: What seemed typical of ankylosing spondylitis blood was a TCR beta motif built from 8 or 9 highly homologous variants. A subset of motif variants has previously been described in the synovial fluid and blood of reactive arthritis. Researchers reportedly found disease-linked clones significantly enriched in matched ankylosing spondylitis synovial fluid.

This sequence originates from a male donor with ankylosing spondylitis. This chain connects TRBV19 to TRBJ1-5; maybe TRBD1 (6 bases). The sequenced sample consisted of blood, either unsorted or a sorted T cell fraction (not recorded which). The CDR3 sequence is CASSILGGEGNQPQHF. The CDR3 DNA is TGTGCCAGTAGTATTTTGGGGGGCGAGGGCAATCAGCCCCAGCATTTT. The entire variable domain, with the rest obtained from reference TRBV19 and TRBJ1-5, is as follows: DGGITQSPKYLFRKEGQNVTLSCEQNLNHDAMYWYRQDPGQGLRLIYYSQIVNDFQKGDIAEGYSVSREKKESFPLTVTSAQKNPTAFYLCASSILGGEGNQPQHFGDGTRLSIL.